This T cell receptor beta chain comes out of a study of cytomegalovirus exposure and HLA in healthy donors (dated by TCRdb to about 2017). In the study overall: In an earlier analysis of under 750 of the donors, 276 Gb of sequence data and 117 million unique TCR beta sequences from some 170 million T cells were reported. About 300 gigabases of sequencing data and approximately 92 million unique TCR sequences made up an early release that covered approximately 620 HLA-typed donors. Of the approximately 400 genotyped donors, 75% to 85% were placed in the genetic ancestry cluster associated with self-reported Caucasian donors. The study aimed to test whether cataloging public T cell receptors could reveal signatures of past pathogen exposure. Using immunosequencing, the study profiled T cell repertoires from approximately 700 subjects and related those repertoires to cytomegalovirus serostatus. A separate validation cohort of approximately 130 different subjects was used in addition to the approximately 700-subject first cohort. The study combined high-throughput TCR immunosequencing, statistical association of individual TCRs with disease status, and machine learning to predict cytomegalovirus infection status. A later analysis re-examined previously published TCR beta repertoires from 500 to 700 donors and added high-resolution HLA genotyping to investigate patterns of TCR occurrence. Rather than drawing on any new phenotypic data, the later analysis identified candidate immune exposures from TCR beta sequences and the way those sequences occurred across donors. An earlier analysis of some 500 of the donors applied high-throughput TCR beta sequencing to assess whether each TCR beta V gene segment acted as functional or pseudogenic. Donor age, sex, ethnicity and CMV serostatus were compiled alongside the repertoire data. In a later genetic analysis, genome-wide SNP genotypes for 398 of the 666 donors were used, and that subset was treated as a discovery cohort. All discovery cohort repertoires had been generated using a single sequencing platform. HLA typing covered class I and class II loci at four-digit resolution. Typing coverage differed by locus: A, B, C, DRB1 and DQB1 were typed in about 629-630 donors, DQA1 in roughly 510, DPA1 in some 570, and DPB1 in just under 490. Roughly five DR-DQ haplotypes were handled as single units for association and clustering, since linkage in the cohort was strong. Among 398 genotyped donors of the cohort, an average of around 250,000 unique TCR beta nucleotide sequences was sequenced per donor, of which about 18% were non-productive. General conclusions and limits of the study: A later analysis associated 15,000 to 20,000 TCR beta sequences with specific HLA alleles at a false discovery rate of 0.05. The cohort was sequenced for TCR beta chains only, and without alpha or paired-chain data the features that could be detected were limited. In an earlier analysis of 450 to 750 of the donors, most TCR beta V segments appeared in productive rearrangements about 87% or about 30% of the time, broadly matching IMGT annotations. Because counts were too low, about 18 rarely observed V segments, including chromosome 9 orphons, were left out of the earlier analysis of about 620 of the donors. In a later genetic analysis, fewer N-insertions in productive TCRs were reported among donors in an Asian-associated ancestry cluster than the 666-donor mean. A further reported finding was that TCR beta sequences accurately predicted the HLA-A and HLA-B alleles for most subjects in the first cohort. When HLA alleles, especially DR and DQ, strongly co-occurred, TCR associations were difficult to assign to individual alleles. According to a later analysis, most CMV-associated TCR beta chains appeared to be HLA-restricted, and the HLA associations seemed to be driven largely by CMV exposure. In a later analysis, the rate of TCR association differed among HLA loci, with DRB1 alleles having the most associated TCRs and HLA-C alleles having the fewest. A later analysis reported that several top co-occurrence clusters appeared linked to parvovirus B19, influenza, CMV and Epstein-Barr virus. Presence/absence analyses assumed roughly uniform sequencing depth across donors, an assumption that may not hold. Three of the identified cytomegalovirus-associated TCR beta chains were confirmed in vitro to be specific for cytomegalovirus antigens. Immune exposure information for the cohort was limited to CMV serostatus. HLA typing was unavailable for some donors at each locus, so association tests used only the typed subset. Correlated functional status among segregating V segments might reflect linkage disequilibrium, but an unknown experimental factor could not be ruled out. In a later analysis, HLA-associated TCR beta chains were found to be more clonally expanded and to have lower generation probabilities than equally common non-associated chains. The authors suggested that the approach could potentially be generalized to other disease states and immunological phenotypes. In a later genetic analysis, a missense DCLRE1C variant was associated with V-gene and J-gene trimming of TCR beta chains, and the association was replicated in an independent cohort. Most TCR sequences were seen in very few donors, while some public TCRs were found in many individuals. The 87-base-pair reads could not distinguish some IMGT-functional V segments, including TRBV6-2 and TRBV6-3, so those segments were excluded. A total of fewer than 200 TCR beta chains were listed by the study as associated with cytomegalovirus. In both the original and validation cohorts, the classifier was reported to diagnose cytomegalovirus status with high specificity and sensitivity. The sequencing pipeline was judged likely to have produced a cluster of highly shared sequence variants as a technical artifact.

Relative to germline, V is 7 bases shorter and J is 1 base shorter, with 20 bases between their ends. From the cysteine through the phenylalanine, the CDR3 covers 16 amino acids. The sequence is cut down to CDR3 DNA, 48 bases in frame from base 1. The CDR1 and CDR2 encoded by the germline V gene (reference sequence) are SEHNR and FQNEAQ. On this clone itself: Its antigen has not been determined. The record has no base qualities; no much larger clone is one base away.

The cohort consisted of some 730 healthy bone marrow donors. At the time of sampling, every cohort member was nominally healthy, though immune exposures that went unrecorded were likely present. The donor tested CMV seropositive and was one of the 289 seropositive cohort members. A peripheral blood sample was collected from each donor, and TCR beta sequencing was performed on peripheral blood mononuclear cells. The Qiagen DNeasy Blood Extraction Kit was used to extract genomic DNA from the blood cell samples. Libraries were prepared through the immunoSEQ multiplex PCR assay. The multiplex PCR relied on a mix of 60 forward primers for TCR Vbeta segments and 13 reverse primers for TCR Jbeta segments. A multiplex PCR assay on genomic DNA amplified the CDR3 region of rearranged TCR beta genes. On the Illumina HiSeq System, the amplified TCR beta libraries were sequenced as 87-base-pair reads. For the original study's pipeline: A later analysis tallied 70 million to 100 million unique TCR beta chains across the 700 or so repertoires, and around 9.9 million of those chains were shared by two or more donors. A nearest-neighbor algorithm error-corrected the raw reads and collapsed the reads into unique sequences, merging closely related sequences to remove PCR and sequencing errors. CDR3 sequences were aligned to IMGT reference sequences to assign V, D and J gene segments. For a sequence to be retained, at least a six-nucleotide match to both a V gene segment and a J gene segment was required. A rearrangement counted as productive if the CDR3 had no stop codons and remained in frame with V and J, and every other rearrangement counted as non-productive. Following IMGT convention, CDR3 was defined as the stretch from the second conserved V-encoded cysteine to the conserved J-encoded phenylalanine. Sequences without an unambiguous match to a single V gene segment were excluded from the earlier analysis of about 600 of the donors. An earlier analysis of 587 of the donors classified V segments as functional when productive rearrangements were above 56.7% and as segregating when the standard deviation between donors was above 5%. To diagnose cytomegalovirus status from the catalog of TCR beta chain sequences, a statistical classification framework was built. In a later analysis, TCR nucleotide sequences were compared against IMGT/GENE-DB human TR gene sequences so that V and J genes could be assigned. A later analysis assigned CDR3 sequences and most-parsimonious VDJ recombination scenarios with the TCRdist pipeline. In a later analysis, each TCR beta chain was defined by its CDR3 amino acid sequence together with its V-gene family, and reads without a unique V-gene family were excluded. To address suspected cross-contamination and a sequencing artifact, a later analysis removed roughly 640 highly shared, low-generation-probability nucleotide sequences. A later analysis calculated a clonal expansion index for each public chain from normalized within-repertoire ranks of inferred template counts. A later analysis computed generation probabilities with a VDJ recombination model fitted to out-of-frame rearrangements, and checked the results against IGoR. In a later analysis, hypergeometric tests were used to score TCR-TCR, TCR-HLA and TCR-CMV co-occurrence, with a repertoire-size bias correction applied to TCR pairs. A later analysis estimated false discovery rates by permuting HLA or CMV assignments 20 times. In a later analysis, co-occurring TCRs were grouped using DBSCAN, with TCRdist sequence similarity added in when clustering inside HLA-allele-positive subsets. Repertoires with fewer than 30,000 or more than 120,000 public chains were left out of co-occurrence clustering, as were five repertoires with anomalous nucleotide sharing. TCRdb provides this immuneACCESS table in a form limited to in-frame rearrangements. Some clones are lacking; in checked studies, under half of them reflect an unresolved V gene, and why the rest are absent is not known. From that table come the V and J calls and clone size; the DNA was used to work out D and trimming. Counted in this sample were some 200,000 clones; 12% of them appeared once. The ten largest clones capture approximately 7.8% of the sample.

The sample comprised PBMCs. Rearrangement joined TRBV7-9 to TRBJ2-7; TRBD1 is a possible D gene, resting on 5 matching bases. The TCR was taken from a man between 50 and 59 years old in good health and CMV-seropositive. The CDR3 reads CASTPRPQAESYEQYF. The base sequence is TGTGCCAGCACCCCCCGGCCACAGGCGGAGTCCTACGAGCAGTACTTC.